One sample yielded the 20 T cell receptor beta chains listed below, sequenced in a study of blood T cell repertoires in COVID-19. Repertoires were generated with immunoSEQ multiplex PCR, while TCRdb's copy carries only in-frame clones and drops some. The data show approximately 70,000 clones, roughly 86% seen once. Sequencing used peripheral blood. The receptors here all came from a woman in her 70s with acute or convalescent COVID-19.

The V call is TRBV18, the J call TRBJ1-1; weak D call: TRBD1 (5 bases). The germline gives CDR1 KGHSH, CDR2 LQKENI. Trimming cost V 5 bases and J 1 base, with 11 bases left between them. This CDR3 is built from 14 residues. CDR3 region: CASSGQGGNTEAFF. CDR3 DNA: TGTGCCAGCTCAGGGCAGGGCGGGAACACTGAAGCTTTCTTT.

The rearrangement uses TRBV4-3 and TRBJ1-2, with TRBD1 as a possible D gene (6 bases). V was pared by 1 base and J by 5 bases, with 11 bases between. Germline V CDR1 and CDR2: LGHNA, YSLEER. CDR3 length: 14 residues. CDR3 residues: CASSQAGTSYGYTF. The CDR3 DNA is TGCGCCAGCAGCCAAGCCGGGACATCTTATGGCTACACCTTC.

The genes are TRBV11-2 and TRBJ2-1, with D hard to call. Trimming took off 3 bases at V and 0 bases at J, with 6 bases between the two ends. CDR1 and CDR2 from the germline V gene are SGHAT and FQNNGV. The CDR3 extends over 14 amino acids. The CDR3 loop reads CASSFLSSYNEQFF. For the CDR3, the DNA is TGTGCCAGCAGCTTTCTTAGCTCCTACAATGAGCAGTTCTTC. The full variable domain, with the rest looked up from reference TRBV11-2 and TRBJ2-1, is EAGVAQSPRYKIIEKRQSVAFWCNPISGHATLYWYQQILGQGPKLLIQFQNNGVVDDSQLPKDRFSAERLKGVDSTLKIQPAKLEDSAVYLCASSFLSSYNEQFFGPGTRLTVL.

This clone showed up just a few times. The chain has TRBV2 and TRBJ2-6, with unresolved D. V was clipped by 8 bases and J by 4 bases, with 24 bases between them. The CDR3 extends over 18 amino acids. In germline, CDR1 is SNHLY, CDR2 FYNNEI. CDR3 sequence reads: CASASAQQLMMGANVLTF. In DNA, the CDR3 is TGTGCCAGCGCCTCTGCACAACAGTTAATGATGGGGGCCAACGTCCTGACTTTC.

The rearrangement uses TRBV30 and TRBJ1-5; 7 bases are shared with TRBD1. Germline V gives CDR1 GTSNPN, CDR2 SVGIG (reference sequence). V was clipped by 0 bases and J by 5 bases; unmatched bases: 4. The CDR3 runs to 14 residues. The CDR3 coding sequence is TGTGCCTGGAGTGTACAGGGGTGGGATCAGCCCCAGCATTTT. Amino acid sequence: CAWSVQGWDQPQHF.

The chain carries TRBV12-3 or TRBV12-4 and TRBJ1-1, with D unclear. Trimming removed 2 bases at V and 1 base at J, with 5 bases between. This CDR3 has 13 amino acids. The CDR3 protein is CASSLKANTEAFF. The CDR3 DNA follows: TGTGCCAGCAGTTTAAAAGCGAACACTGAAGCTTTCTTT.

V usage is TRBV6-5 and J usage is TRBJ1-5, with D hard to call. The CDR3 extends over 15 amino acids. Germline V gene sequence: CDR1 MNHEY, CDR2 SVGAGI. Trimming cost V 5 bases and J 2 bases, with 13 bases left between them. The CDR3 is CASSPEGIGNQPQHF. In DNA form, the CDR3 reads TGTGCCAGCAGTCCCGAGGGAATCGGCAATCAGCCCCAGCATTTT.

The CDR3 nucleotides are TGTGCCAGCAGCTTTCAACAGGGGCCGGCCTACGAGCAGTACTTC. Translating it yields CASSFQQGPAYEQYF. This chain connects TRBV11-2 to TRBJ2-7; 7 bases are a match to TRBD1. This CDR3 has 15 residues. V trimming: 3 bases; J trimming: 2 bases; junction bases outside the gene matches: 7. The germline V gene has CDR1 SGHAT and CDR2 FQNNGV. Variable domain in full (rest from reference TRBV11-2 and TRBJ2-7): EAGVAQSPRYKIIEKRQSVAFWCNPISGHATLYWYQQILGQGPKLLIQFQNNGVVDDSQLPKDRFSAERLKGVDSTLKIQPAKLEDSAVYLCASSFQQGPAYEQYFGPGTRLTVT.

The chain links TRBV6-6 to TRBJ2-7; TRBD2 aligns across 10 bases. The CDR3 covers 14 residues. Germline assignment: CDR1 MNHNY and CDR2 SVGAGI (reference sequence). Losses at the gene ends were 2 bases for V and 6 bases for J; bases not matched to a gene: 4. For the CDR3, the DNA is TGTGCCAGCAGTTACGGGACTAGCGACCTCGAGCAGTACTTC. It translates to CASSYGTSDLEQYF.

This rearrangement joins TRBV7-2 to TRBJ2-7; 10 bases line up with TRBD2. Germline V gene lookup returns CDR1 SGHTA and CDR2 FQGNSA. The CDR3 runs to 12 residues. CDR3 residues: CSSGRDFYEQYF. The CDR3 nucleotides read TGTTCAAGCGGGAGGGATTTCTACGAGCAGTACTTC.

V usage is TRBV4-2 and J usage is TRBJ2-1; D remains unclear. Trimming shortened V by 0 bases and J by 0 bases, and 9 bases separated the two germline ends. This CDR3 is 16 amino acids long. Per germline, CDR1 LGHNA and CDR2 YNFKEQ. The CDR3 here is CASSQDWSSSYNEQFF. The CDR3 coding sequence is TGTGCCAGCAGCCAAGATTGGTCGAGCTCCTACAATGAGCAGTTCTTC.

The genes are TRBV19 and TRBJ2-7; 10 bases map to TRBD1. Germline values: CDR1 LNHDA, CDR2 SQIVND (reference sequence). Trimming took 5 bases from V and 2 from J; bases not matched to a gene: 6. The CDR3 is 15 amino acids. The CDR3 sequence: CASSPQGTGAYEQYF. The CDR3 DNA reads as TGTGCCAGTAGTCCCCAGGGGACAGGGGCCTACGAGCAGTACTTC.

The chain has TRBV5-1 and TRBJ1-2, with TRBD1 as a possible D gene (6 bases). CDR3 size: 15 residues. The V gene's germline CDR1 is SGHRS and CDR2 YFSETQ. Between the trimmed V and J ends, which lost 0 bases and 4 bases, there was a span of 13 bases. CDR3 loop: CASSLGQGLGYGYTF. The CDR3 DNA reads TGCGCCAGCAGCTTGGGGCAGGGGCTGGGCTATGGCTACACCTTC.

The rearrangement uses TRBV27 and TRBJ2-3; maybe TRBD1 (6 bases). Germline-derived CDR1 and CDR2 are MNHEY and SMNVEV (reference sequence). The CDR3 runs 14 residues. Trimming cost V 7 bases and J 2 bases, with 13 bases left between them. The CDR3 nucleotides read TGTGCCAGCACCCCTAGGGGGTACACAGATACGCAGTATTTT. Residues: CASTPRGYTDTQYF.

The V call is TRBV27, the J call TRBJ1-4; D is unresolved. V was pared by 4 bases and J by 0 bases, with 9 bases between. There are 15 residues in the CDR3. In germline, CDR1 is MNHEY, CDR2 SMNVEV (reference sequence). The chain's CDR3 is CASSSVSATNEKLFF. CDR3 in DNA: TGTGCCAGCAGTTCAGTCTCTGCAACTAATGAAAAACTGTTTTTT.

The chain has TRBV9 and TRBJ2-7; D is perhaps TRBD1 (6 bases). V lost 4 bases and J 0 bases, leaving 20 bases between the germline ends. The CDR3 contains 17 residues. Germline CDR1 SGDLS, CDR2 YYNGEE. The CDR3 DNA is TGTGCCAGCAGCCCCAGCCGAGGGGGAGCGGACTCCTACGAGCAGTACTTC. Translation gives CASSPSRGGADSYEQYF.

The chain joins TRBV28 to TRBJ1-5; D unclear. The germline V and J ends were trimmed by 7 bases and 1 base, with 8 bases remaining between them. CDR3 size: 13 residues. Germline V lookup: CDR1 MDHEN, CDR2 SYDVKM. The CDR3 coding sequence is TGTGCCAGCAAGCGGGAAAGCAATCAGCCCCAGCATTTT. Protein sequence: CASKRESNQPQHF.

V is TRBV7-2 and J is TRBJ1-1; no clear D gene. The CDR3 consists of 13 residues. The germline V gene has CDR1 SGHTA and CDR2 FQGNSA. Trimming pared 3 bases from V and 4 bases from J, leaving 9 bases between. The CDR3 DNA sequence: TGTGCCAGCAGCTTCAACCAGGTCACTGAAGCTTTCTTT. It is translated as CASSFNQVTEAFF.

The J gene is TRBJ2-2, the V gene TRBV7-8, with D possibly TRBD2 on 5 matching bases. Germline assignment: CDR1 SGHVS and CDR2 FQNEAQ. V was clipped by 5 bases and J by 7 bases, with 20 bases between them. The CDR3 covers 16 residues. The CDR3 region is CASSQSLGIAVGELFF. DNA for the CDR3: TGTGCCAGCAGCCAAAGCCTCGGGATAGCCGTCGGGGAGCTGTTTTTT.

The chain combines TRBV10-3 with TRBJ2-7; 8 bases match TRBD2. There are 16 residues in the CDR3. The V segment lost 8 bases and the J segment 4 bases; nucleotides outside the gene matches: 16. Germline CDR1 reads ENHRY; CDR2 reads SYGVKD. Here the CDR3 reads CAISPQAAGGGYEQYF. The CDR3 bases are TGTGCCATCTCCCCACAGGCGGCGGGGGGAGGATACGAGCAGTACTTC.